This is a list of T cell receptor beta chains from one sample in a study of cytomegalovirus exposure and HLA in healthy donors. The protocol was immunoSEQ multiplex PCR, while the TCRdb copy is restricted to in-frame clones and leaves out a portion. This sample's table reports about 200,000 clones. Material for sequencing was PBMCs. Receptor source: a boy aged 5-17 years in good health and CMV-seronegative. Each CDR3 is given with its conserved first and last residue. Each record gives: CDR3 length, J gene, V gene, D gene, CDR3 protein, CDR3 DNA. D genes are given only for firm matches.

15 TRBJ2-3 TRBV6-5 NA CARGRGASGTDTQYF TGTGCCAGGGGGAGGGGGGCTAGCGGTACAGATACGCAGTATTTT
12 TRBJ1-1 TRBV12-1 NA CASSDRRTEAFF TGTGCCAGCAGCGATCGGAGGACTGAAGCTTTCTTT
17 TRBJ2-7 TRBV7-9 TRBD1 CASSLKVGQGFSYEQYF TGTGCCAGCAGCCTAAAGGTGGGACAGGGTTTCTCCTACGAGCAGTACTTC
12 TRBJ2-3 TRBV29-1 NA CSAGTTTDTQYF TGCAGCGCCGGGACAACCACAGATACGCAGTATTTT
16 TRBJ1-6 TRBV4-1 NA CASSQSLSGGGSPLHF TGCGCCAGCAGCCAATCCCTTTCTGGGGGCGGTTCACCCCTCCACTTT
16 TRBJ1-5 TRBV6-1 NA CASSESVDRFNQPQHF TGTGCCAGCAGTGAGTCCGTTGACAGATTCAATCAGCCCCAGCATTTT
15 TRBJ2-3 TRBV6-5 NA CASSSVQTHGDTQYF TGTGCCAGCAGTTCTGTCCAAACGCACGGAGATACGCAGTATTTT
16 TRBJ2-1 TRBV30 TRBD1 CAWDPGQVKGYNEQFF TGTGCCTGGGATCCGGGACAGGTAAAGGGCTACAATGAGCAGTTCTTC
15 TRBJ1-5 TRBV18 TRBD1 CASSPTGTGYQPQHF TGTGCCAGCTCACCAACCGGGACAGGGTATCAGCCCCAGCATTTT
14 TRBJ2-1 TRBV28 NA CASSFRGQYNEQFF TGTGCCAGCAGTTTTCGTGGGCAGTACAATGAGCAGTTCTTC
16 TRBJ2-1 TRBV4-3 NA CASSQEPVSSYNEQFF TGCGCCAGCAGCCAAGAGCCGGTAAGCTCCTACAATGAGCAGTTCTTC
15 TRBJ1-2 TRBV7-2 TRBD1 CASSWLTQGAAGYTF TGTGCCAGCAGCTGGTTGACCCAGGGGGCGGCTGGCTACACCTTC
14 TRBJ2-5 TRBV13 TRBD1 CASSSKQGAETQYF TGTGCCAGCAGCTCGAAACAGGGGGCAGAGACCCAGTACTTC
15 TRBJ2-2 TRBV7-9 NA CASSSRGANTGELFF TGTGCCAGCAGCTCTAGGGGCGCGAACACCGGGGAGCTGTTTTTT
14 TRBJ1-4 TRBV15 TRBD1 CATSPGQGYEKLFF TGTGCCACCAGCCCGGGACAGGGCTATGAAAAACTGTTTTTT
16 TRBJ2-7 TRBV15 TRBD1 CATSRDVRDSPYEQYF TGTGCCACCAGCAGAGATGTTCGGGACAGTCCCTACGAGCAGTACTTC
11 TRBJ1-2 TRBV29-1 NA CSAVEDYGYTF TGCAGCGCCGTAGAGGACTATGGCTACACCTTC
15 TRBJ2-7 TRBV28 TRBD1 CASSLSDRLTTGQYF TGTGCCAGCAGTTTATCGGACAGGTTGACGACGGGGCAGTACTTC
14 TRBJ2-5 TRBV13 NA CASSFGAGPDTQYF TGTGCCAGCAGCTTTGGGGCGGGACCCGATACCCAGTACTTC
14 TRBJ1-1 TRBV7-3 NA CASSSGLGNTEAFF TGTGCCAGCAGCTCGGGACTAGGGAACACTGAAGCTTTCTTT
13 TRBJ1-1 TRBV6-1 NA CASSEVLDREAFF TGTGCCAGCAGTGAAGTTCTCGACAGGGAAGCTTTCTTT
15 TRBJ1-2 TRBV5-1 TRBD1 CASSIRTGGDYGYTF TGCGCCAGCAGCATACGGACAGGGGGGGACTATGGCTACACCTTC
16 TRBJ2-1 TRBV7-6 TRBD1 CASSLVARTGGNEQFF TGTGCCAGCAGCTTAGTGGCTCGGACAGGGGGCAATGAGCAGTTCTTC
14 TRBJ1-2 TRBV10-3 NA CAISDFWGSYGYTF TGTGCCATCAGTGACTTCTGGGGCAGCTATGGCTACACCTTC
11 TRBJ1-1 TRBV30 NA CAWSRQDEAFF TGTGCCTGGAGTCGACAGGACGAAGCTTTCTTT
16 TRBJ1-1 TRBV7-9 NA CASSLNRRGLNTEAFF TGTGCCAGCAGCTTAAATCGGCGGGGATTGAACACTGAAGCTTTCTTT
15 TRBJ2-1 TRBV6-5 TRBD2 CASRPGTSGYNEQFF TGTGCCAGCAGACCCGGGACTAGCGGATACAATGAGCAGTTCTTC
15 TRBJ1-4 TRBV6-5 NA CASSYSGGRVEKLFF TGTGCCAGCAGTTACTCGGGGGGGCGCGTTGAAAAACTGTTTTTT
14 TRBJ2-7 TRBV28 NA CASSLPLDSYEQYF TGTGCCAGCAGTTTGCCACTCGACTCCTACGAGCAGTACTTC
17 TRBJ1-1 TRBV7-9 NA CASSLRTVPTLNTEAFF TGTGCCAGCAGCTTAAGGACAGTTCCCACTCTGAACACTGAAGCTTTCTTT
13 TRBJ2-7 TRBV6-5 TRBD2 CASSSGGVVEQYF TGTGCCAGCAGTTCGGGGGGAGTAGTCGAGCAGTACTTC
16 TRBJ2-2 TRBV9 NA CASSVAVFSSTGELFF TGTGCCAGCAGCGTAGCTGTCTTCTCGAGCACCGGGGAGCTGTTTTTT
17 TRBJ1-4 TRBV7-6 NA CASSLGGGILANEKLFF TGTGCCAGCAGCCTCGGGGGGGGAATACTTGCTAATGAAAAACTGTTTTTT
15 TRBJ2-5 TRBV5-1 TRBD2 CASSTTGTSGGTQYF TGCGCCAGCAGCACCACCGGGACTAGCGGGGGGACCCAGTACTTC
14 TRBJ1-1 TRBV19 NA CASSSPVEGTEAFF TGTGCCAGTAGTTCTCCGGTCGAGGGCACTGAAGCTTTCTTT
14 TRBJ1-5 TRBV27 TRBD1 CASSYRGLNQPQHF TGTGCCAGCAGTTACAGGGGGCTTAACCAGCCCCAGCATTTT
11 TRBJ2-3 TRBV28 NA CASKEVDTQYF TGTGCCAGCAAAGAGGTGGATACGCAGTATTTT
14 TRBJ2-1 TRBV27 NA CASSFGGRYNEQFF TGTGCCAGCAGTTTTGGCGGTCGTTACAATGAGCAGTTCTTC
16 TRBJ2-7 TRBV4-3 NA CASSPHRGSSGYEQYF TGCGCCAGCAGCCCCCACAGGGGGTCTAGCGGCTACGAGCAGTACTTC
17 TRBJ1-2 TRBV7-9 NA CASSLDIGREANYGYTF TGTGCCAGCAGCTTAGATATTGGTAGAGAAGCTAACTATGGCTACACCTTC
14 TRBJ2-7 TRBV7-9 NA CASSPREGDYEQYF TGTGCCAGCAGCCCCAGGGAAGGGGACTACGAGCAGTACTTC
16 TRBJ2-7 TRBV13 TRBD2 CASSFSMREEREEQYF TGTGCCAGCAGCTTCTCAATGCGGGAGGAAAGGGAGGAGCAGTACTTC
16 TRBJ1-2 TRBV28 TRBD1 CASSPPDRGHNYGYTF TGTGCCAGCAGTCCGCCAGACAGGGGGCACAACTATGGCTACACCTTC
15 TRBJ1-1 TRBV19 TRBD1 CASSIDSGGRTEAFF TGTGCCAGTAGTATAGACTCAGGGGGCAGGACTGAAGCTTTCTTT
13 TRBJ1-2 TRBV11-2 NA CASSGNLNYGYTF TGTGCCTCATCCGGGAATCTTAACTATGGCTACACCTTC
15 TRBJ2-5 TRBV9 NA CASSVGYQEQETQYF TGTGCCAGCAGCGTAGGGTATCAGGAACAAGAGACCCAGTACTTC
16 TRBJ2-3 TRBV6-1 TRBD2 CASSEAPGGTGHTQYF TGTGCCAGCAGTGAAGCCCCGGGGGGGACGGGCCATACGCAGTATTTT
17 TRBJ2-1 TRBV11-2 NA CASSLSFVSRGYNEQFF TGTGCCAGCAGCTTAAGTTTTGTCTCCAGGGGCTACAATGAGCAGTTCTTC
13 TRBJ1-1 TRBV7-3 TRBD1 CASSLEGATEAFF TGTGCCAGCAGCCTTGAGGGGGCCACTGAAGCTTTCTTT
16 TRBJ1-2 TRBV7-2 TRBD1 CASSLRDSRANYGYTF TGTGCCAGCAGCCTACGGGACAGCCGAGCTAACTATGGCTACACCTTC
15 TRBJ2-1 TRBV28 TRBD1 CASSLGQGIGNEQFF TGTGCCAGCAGTTTGGGACAGGGGATTGGGAATGAGCAGTTCTTC
12 TRBJ1-1 TRBV30 NA CAWRQWNTEAFF TGTGCCTGGAGACAGTGGAACACTGAAGCTTTCTTT
15 TRBJ1-2 TRBV4-1 NA CASSQGTAGVYGYTF TGCGCCAGCAGCCAAGGGACCGCCGGGGTTTATGGCTACACCTTC